This T cell receptor beta chain was sequenced during a study of vaccination and CD4 T cells after COVID-19. For the study at large: Each participant was administered two doses of a vaccine, which was either BNT162b2 or mRNA-1273.

Sample time point: late sampling 161 to 241 days after vaccination in three convalescent patients. The sample's treatment: 10-day PBMC culture with coronavirus spike peptide pools or control peptides (ViraFEST assay). Fresh IL-2 medium replaced half the culture medium on days 3 and 7. With the Oncomine TCR Beta short-read assay, DNA from cultured CD4+ T cells was sequenced. MiXCR, applied by TCRdb to the PCR reads, yields one record per CDR3 protein. This sample has tens of thousands of distinct CDR3 sequences; around 28% occur once, and the top ten carry under 8.5%. The CDR3 is made up of 18 amino acids. The V gene's germline CDR1 is MNHEY and CDR2 SVGEGT. V gave up 7 bases and J gave up 3 bases; unmatched junction bases: 13. In the case of this clonotype: The antigen remains unidentified.

The material sequenced was CD4+ T cells from blood, cultured in vitro, taken about 7 months after SARS-CoV-2 vaccination. This TCR derives from a human donor who had recovered from COVID-19. The chain has TRBV6-2 or TRBV6-3 and TRBJ2-6, with TRBD1 identical over 9 bases. Here the CDR3 DNA reads TGTGCCAGCAAACCGACCGGGACAGGGATTTATGGGGCCAACGTCCTGACTTTC. This encodes CASKPTGTGIYGANVLTF.